These 22 T cell receptor beta chains were sequenced from one sample in a study of beta chain features in type 1 diabetes. The isolated RNA, all of it, was reverse transcribed, so expressed TCRB transcripts were what got sequenced. TCRdb keeps only in-frame clones here, not all; method: immunoSEQ multiplex PCR. The table has around 340,000 clones, about 20% seen once. Sequenced material: naive CD4+ T cells from blood. These receptors came from a woman in her late teens or twenties in good health.

J is TRBJ2-1 and V is TRBV29-1, with 11 bases identical to TRBD2. V dropped 5 bases and J dropped 12; count of bases not matched to a gene: 12. Germline loops: CDR1 SQVTM, CDR2 ANQGSEA. The CDR3 totals 14 residues. The CDR3 here is CSVHPTSGSGGQFF. The CDR3 DNA reads as TGCAGCGTTCACCCCACTAGCGGGAGCGGGGGGCAGTTCTTC.

This clone was seen more than once but under ten times. The V gene is TRBV5-1, the J gene TRBJ2-1; 12 bases agree with TRBD2. The trim removed 1 base at V and 2 bases at J, leaving 1 base unmatched. CDR1 SGHRS and CDR2 YFSETQ come from the germline V gene. The CDR3 is 16 residues long. CDR3 sequence reads: CASSLTSGRPYNEQFF. Here the CDR3 DNA reads TGCGCCAGCAGCTTGACTAGCGGGAGGCCCTACAATGAGCAGTTCTTC.

The chain couples TRBV9 to TRBJ1-1; TRBD1 is a possible D gene (6 bases). CDR1 and CDR2 from the germline V gene are SGDLS and YYNGEE. The length of the CDR3 is 13 residues. The germline V and J ends were trimmed by 1 base and 4 bases, with 8 bases remaining between them. The CDR3 nucleotides are TGTGCCAGCAGCGTACTGGGGGCCACTGAAGCTTTCTTT. Encoded protein: CASSVLGATEAFF.

On this clone itself: Other DNA variants within this sample encode the same CDR3. This chain connects TRBV5-1 to TRBJ2-7; 7 nucleotides align to TRBD1. With 0 bases clipped from V and 2 bases from J, the junction kept 2 bases outside the gene matches. CDR3 length: 14 amino acids. In germline, CDR1 is SGHRS, CDR2 YFSETQ. In nucleotides, the CDR3 is TGCGCCAGCAGCTTGGGGACAGGCGCCTACGAGCAGTACTTC. This encodes CASSLGTGAYEQYF.

This clone was seen only a few times. The rearrangement joins TRBV9 to TRBJ2-5; 8 bases line up with TRBD2. The CDR3 has 15 residues. Germline V lookup: CDR1 SGDLS, CDR2 YYNGEE. Trimming at V came to 4 bases and at J to 4 bases, leaving 9 bases not matched to a gene. CDR3 sequence (DNA): TGTGCCAGCAGCCCCCCGCCGGGGGGGCCAGAGACCCAGTACTTC. As protein: CASSPPPGGPETQYF.

The chain is built from TRBV4-1 and TRBJ2-5; 14 nucleotides line up with TRBD2. The CDR3 has 16 amino acids. Losses at the gene ends were 1 base for V and 4 bases for J; bases not matched to a gene: 2. Germline CDR1 is MGHRA and CDR2 is YSYEKL. CDR3 loop: CASSQVGLAGVETQYF. For the CDR3, the DNA is TGCGCCAGCAGCCAAGTGGGACTAGCGGGAGTAGAGACCCAGTACTTC.

This chain uses TRBV29-1 with TRBJ1-2; D not resolved. The germline V gene encodes CDR1 SQVTM and CDR2 ANQGSEA. V was shortened by 4 bases and J by 3 bases, with 9 bases between the two germline ends. This CDR3 region has 12 residues. The CDR3 reads CSVVWGDYGYTF. CDR3 sequence (DNA): TGCAGCGTTGTATGGGGAGACTATGGCTACACCTTC.

This chain uses TRBV2 with TRBJ1-6, with D perhaps TRBD1 (6 bases). The germline CDR1 and CDR2 sequences are SNHLY and FYNNEI. CDR3 size: 15 residues. Deletions cut 7 bases from V and 5 bases from J, with 15 bases between. The CDR3 region has the DNA TGTGCCAGCACCAATCAGGGGACAAATAATTCACCCCTCCACTTT. Translated, it gives CASTNQGTNNSPLHF.

The chain joins TRBV11-3 to TRBJ2-1; 7 bases are a match to TRBD2. Losses at the gene ends were 3 bases for V and 4 bases for J; bases not matched to a gene: 9. Per germline, CDR1 SGHNT and CDR2 YENEEA. The CDR3 length is 16 residues. CDR3 DNA sequence: TGTGCCAGCAGCTTGGTTGCGGGAGAGGTTTACAATGAGCAGTTCTTC. Protein: CASSLVAGEVYNEQFF.

This clone came up a few times. The chain is built from TRBV27 and TRBJ2-7; 7 bases fit TRBD1. CDR3 size: 13 residues. V trimming: 6 bases; J trimming: 7 bases; junction bases outside the gene matches: 9. Germline V gene lookup returns CDR1 MNHEY and CDR2 SMNVEV (reference sequence). The CDR3: CASRLEGQSEQYF. The CDR3 region has the DNA TGTGCCAGCAGGCTAGAGGGACAGTCGGAGCAGTACTTC.

This sequence joins TRBV2 and TRBJ2-1; 8 bases are a match to TRBD2. The germline V gene encodes CDR1 SNHLY and CDR2 FYNNEI. The CDR3 consists of 14 residues. J lost 7 bases, V lost 10 bases, and 12 bases had no gene match. In DNA, the CDR3 is TGTGCCACCACTCCCGAAGCTAGCGGGAATGAGCAGTTCTTC. This sequence encodes CATTPEASGNEQFF.

This clone was detected only a few times. This rearrangement joins TRBV6-5 to TRBJ2-5; 7 bases line up with TRBD1. The J segment lost 1 base and the V segment lost 8 bases, leaving 1 base of the junction unmatched. The CDR3 covers 12 residues. Per the germline V gene, CDR1 is MNHEY and CDR2 is SVGAGI. The CDR3 sequence: CASGTAQETQYF. DNA for the CDR3: TGTGCCAGCGGGACAGCCCAAGAGACCCAGTACTTC.

The chain joins TRBV5-1 to TRBJ2-1; TRBD1 agrees at 7 bases. The germline V gene has CDR1 SGHRS and CDR2 YFSETQ. After removal of 4 bases from V and 4 bases from J, the junction contained 5 bases not matched to a gene. This CDR3 has 14 amino acids. The CDR3 loop reads CASSPGQVYNEQFF. The CDR3 region has the DNA TGCGCCAGCAGCCCCGGACAGGTGTACAATGAGCAGTTCTTC.

J is TRBJ2-7 and V is TRBV9; perhaps TRBD2 as D (6 bases). This CDR3 spans 15 amino acids. Germline V lookup: CDR1 SGDLS, CDR2 YYNGEE. Trimming took 3 bases from V and 6 from J, leaving 19 bases between them. CDR3 nucleotide sequence: TGTGCCAGCAGCGCGGAAGGGACTGGGTGGGTCGAGCAGTACTTC. Translated, it gives CASSAEGTGWVEQYF.

The CDR3 sequence: CASIGQHNEQFF. The DNA of the CDR3 is TGTGCCAGCATCGGACAGCACAATGAGCAGTTCTTC. This chain uses TRBV28 with TRBJ2-1; D may be TRBD1 (6 bases). In germline, CDR1 is MDHEN, CDR2 SYDVKM. Between the trimmed V and J ends, which lost 7 bases and 5 bases, there was a span of 9 bases. This CDR3 is built from 12 residues.

This chain connects TRBV5-1 to TRBJ1-6; a weak D match, TRBD1 (5 bases). In germline, CDR1 is SGHRS, CDR2 YFSETQ. Trimming stripped 0 bases from V and 7 bases from J, with 11 bases between. The CDR3 runs 15 residues. In DNA, the CDR3 is TGCGCCAGCAGCTTGGATCGCAGGGCGAATTCACCCCTCCACTTT. This sequence encodes CASSLDRRANSPLHF.

This clone was detected a few times. CDR3: CASSEAFGGLRTEAFF. In DNA, the CDR3 is TGTGCCAGCAGTGAAGCATTTGGAGGGCTCAGGACTGAAGCTTTCTTT. The chain joins TRBV2 to TRBJ1-1; D is uncertain. There are 16 residues in the CDR3. V gave up 0 bases and J gave up 5 bases, with 16 bases separating them. Germline CDR1 SNHLY, CDR2 FYNNEI.

A note on this clone: Other DNA sequences in the sample encode the same CDR3. The rearrangement joins TRBV29-1 to TRBJ1-5; TRBD1 aligns across 8 bases. CDR1 is SQVTM, CDR2 ANQGSEA, per germline. V was pared by 7 bases and J by 5 bases, with 7 bases of the junction left unmatched. The CDR3 contains 13 residues. CDR3 sequence reads: CSASRGRDQPQHF. The CDR3 bases are TGCAGCGCTTCCAGGGGGCGGGATCAGCCCCAGCATTTT.

V is TRBV7-2 and J is TRBJ2-7; D possibly corresponds to TRBD2 (7 bases). Trimming shortened V by 6 bases and J by 7 bases, and 19 bases separated the two germline ends. CDR3 length: 14 amino acids. Germline loops: CDR1 SGHTA, CDR2 FQGNSA. The CDR3 DNA reads as TGTGCCAGCAGTAAGGAGGGGGGGCCTCGGGAGCAGTACTTC. Protein product: CASSKEGGPREQYF.

This clone was counted a few times. The same CDR3 can be traced to other DNA sequences in this sample. The chain recombines TRBV7-9 with TRBJ2-3; D remains unclear. The V and J ends lost 6 bases and 5 bases respectively, with 6 bases between them. Germline CDR1 is SEHNR and CDR2 is FQNEAQ (reference sequence). The CDR3 loop spans 11 amino acids. The CDR3 DNA is TGTGCCAGCAGTTCATTAGATACGCAGTATTTT. The encoded protein is CASSSLDTQYF.

The sample holds a few counts of this clone. The same CDR3 also results from other DNA sequences found in this sample. The chain couples TRBV27 to TRBJ2-1; possible D gene TRBD2, 6 bases. The CDR3 covers 15 residues. Germline V CDR1 and CDR2: MNHEY, SMNVEV (reference sequence). The V gene lost 3 bases and the J gene lost 1 base, with 10 bases spanning the gap. The chain's CDR3 is CASSFSGSSYNEQFF. DNA of the CDR3: TGTGCCAGCAGTTTTTCCGGGAGTTCCTACAATGAGCAGTTCTTC.

The J gene is TRBJ2-7, the V gene TRBV7-9, with TRBD2 identical over 8 bases. CDR3 length: 15 amino acids. V was pared by 8 bases and J by 0 bases, with 9 bases of the junction left unmatched. Germline CDR1 reads SEHNR; CDR2 reads FQNEAQ (reference sequence). The CDR3 coding sequence is TGTGCCAGCGTCCCGGGGGGGTCGAGCTCCTACGAGCAGTACTTC. This encodes CASVPGGSSSYEQYF.